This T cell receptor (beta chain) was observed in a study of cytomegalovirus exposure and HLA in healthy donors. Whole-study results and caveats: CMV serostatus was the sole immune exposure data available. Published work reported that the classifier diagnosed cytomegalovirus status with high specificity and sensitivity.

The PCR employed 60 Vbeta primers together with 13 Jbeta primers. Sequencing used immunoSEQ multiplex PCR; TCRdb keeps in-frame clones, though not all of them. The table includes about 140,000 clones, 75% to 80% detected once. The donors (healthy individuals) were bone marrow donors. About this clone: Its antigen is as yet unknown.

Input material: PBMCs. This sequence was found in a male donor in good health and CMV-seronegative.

The DNA for the CDR3 is TGTGCCACCAGCAGAGTGCTGGGGGGCACTGAAGCTTTCTTT. It encodes CATSRVLGGTEAFF. This chain uses TRBV15 with TRBJ1-1; D might be TRBD1 (5 bases). CDR1 is LNHNV and CDR2 is YYDKDF in the germline V gene (reference sequence). This CDR3 contains 14 residues. V shed 1 base and J shed 4 bases, with 10 bases lying between them.